This TCR beta chain was recovered during a study of Graves' ophthalmopathy and Graves' hyperthyroidism. Study results and limitations: The blood repertoire also included most expanded thyroid clonotypes above 0.001 frequency.

Ophthalmopathy in the donors was of moderate-to-severe activity, with CAS ≥3, NOSPECS ≥4 and duration under 3 months. Concerning this clonotype itself: Its antigen is as yet unknown.

The TCR beta CDR3 regions underwent amplification from RNA transcripts. In the first round, RT-PCR was carried out with HTBI primers, and a multiplex PCR formed the second round. TCRdb re-called the multiplex PCR reads through MiXCR, storing one row per CDR3 protein. The sample lists about 480,000 distinct CDR3 sequences; over 13% were seen once. Germline trimming cut 11 bases from V and 6 bases from J; bases unmatched to any gene: 13. Germline-derived CDR1 and CDR2 are MNHEY and SMNVEV (reference sequence). The CDR3 runs to 15 residues. The rearrangement uses TRBV27 and TRBJ2-7, with 13 bases that match TRBD2. This TCR was sampled from a woman aged 25 to 45 with Graves' ophthalmopathy. Sequencing input: blood. The CDR3 nucleotides read TGTGCCGGCCCGGGACTAGCGGGAATTGTGTGCGAGCAGTACTTC. Protein: CAGPGLAGIVCEQYF.